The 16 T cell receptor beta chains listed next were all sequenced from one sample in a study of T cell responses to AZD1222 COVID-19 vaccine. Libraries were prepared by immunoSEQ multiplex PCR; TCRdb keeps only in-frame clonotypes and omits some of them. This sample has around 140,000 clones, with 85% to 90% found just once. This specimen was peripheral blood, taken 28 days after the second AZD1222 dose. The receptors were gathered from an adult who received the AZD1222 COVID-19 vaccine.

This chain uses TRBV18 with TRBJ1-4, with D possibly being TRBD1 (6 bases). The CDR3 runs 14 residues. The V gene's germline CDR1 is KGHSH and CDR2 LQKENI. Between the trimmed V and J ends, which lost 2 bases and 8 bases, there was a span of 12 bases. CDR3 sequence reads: CASSPNREGEKLFF. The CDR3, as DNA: TGTGCCAGCTCACCAAACAGGGAGGGGGAAAAACTGTTTTTT.

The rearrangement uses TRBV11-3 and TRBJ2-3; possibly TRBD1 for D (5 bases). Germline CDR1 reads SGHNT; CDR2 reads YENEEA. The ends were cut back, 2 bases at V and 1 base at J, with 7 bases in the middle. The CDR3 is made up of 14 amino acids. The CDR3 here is CASSLQGGTDTQYF. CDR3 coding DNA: TGTGCCAGCAGCTTACAGGGTGGCACAGATACGCAGTATTTT. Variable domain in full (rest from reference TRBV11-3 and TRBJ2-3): EAGVVQSPRYKIIEKKQPVAFWCNPISGHNTLYWYLQNLGQGPELLIRYENEEAVDDSQLPKDRFSAERLKGVDSTLKIQPAELGDSAVYLCASSLQGGTDTQYFGPGTRLTVL.

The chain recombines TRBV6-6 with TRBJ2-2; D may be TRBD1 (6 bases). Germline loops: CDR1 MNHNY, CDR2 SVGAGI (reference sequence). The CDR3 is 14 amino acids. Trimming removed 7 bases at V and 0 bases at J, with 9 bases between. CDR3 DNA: TGTGCCAGCACCGGACAGTCGAACACCGGGGAGCTGTTTTTT. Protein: CASTGQSNTGELFF.

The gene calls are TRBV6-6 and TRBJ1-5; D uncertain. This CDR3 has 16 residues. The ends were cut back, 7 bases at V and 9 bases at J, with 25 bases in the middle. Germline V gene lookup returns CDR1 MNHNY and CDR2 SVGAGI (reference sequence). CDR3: CASTLLPRRSSRPQHF. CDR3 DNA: TGTGCCAGCACCCTACTCCCGCGGCGCTCTTCTCGGCCCCAGCATTTT.

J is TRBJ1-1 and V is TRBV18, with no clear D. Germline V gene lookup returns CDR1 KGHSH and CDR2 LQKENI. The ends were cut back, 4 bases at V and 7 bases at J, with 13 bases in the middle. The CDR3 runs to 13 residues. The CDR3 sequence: CASSLDGVLEAFF. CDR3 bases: TGTGCCAGCTCACTAGACGGGGTCCTTGAAGCTTTCTTT.

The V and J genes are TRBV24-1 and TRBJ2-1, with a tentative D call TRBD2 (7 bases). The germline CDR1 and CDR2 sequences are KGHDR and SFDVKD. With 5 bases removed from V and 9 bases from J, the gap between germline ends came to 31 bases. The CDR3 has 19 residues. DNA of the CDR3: TGTGCCACCAGTGCCCTTGGGGGAGGGGGGCAGGGACCTGGGAGTGAGCAGTTCTTC. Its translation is CATSALGGGGQGPGSEQFF.

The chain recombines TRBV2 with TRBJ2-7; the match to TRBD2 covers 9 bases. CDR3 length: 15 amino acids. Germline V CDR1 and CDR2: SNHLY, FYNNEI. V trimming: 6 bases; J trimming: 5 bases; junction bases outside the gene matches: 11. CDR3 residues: CASRDSGRRWDEQYF. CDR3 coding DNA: TGTGCCAGCAGGGATAGCGGGAGAAGATGGGACGAGCAGTACTTC.

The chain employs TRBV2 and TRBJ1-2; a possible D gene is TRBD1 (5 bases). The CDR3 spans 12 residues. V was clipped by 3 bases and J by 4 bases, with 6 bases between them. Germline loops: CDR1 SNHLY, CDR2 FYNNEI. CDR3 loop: CASSEDTYGYTF. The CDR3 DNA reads TGTGCCAGCAGTGAGGACACCTATGGCTACACCTTC.

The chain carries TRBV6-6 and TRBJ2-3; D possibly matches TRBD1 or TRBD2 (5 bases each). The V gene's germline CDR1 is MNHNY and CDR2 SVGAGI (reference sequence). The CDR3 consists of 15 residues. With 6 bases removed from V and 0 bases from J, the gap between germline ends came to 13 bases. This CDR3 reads CASRGLGGSTDTQYF. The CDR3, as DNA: TGTGCCAGCAGGGGGCTTGGGGGAAGCACAGATACGCAGTATTTT.

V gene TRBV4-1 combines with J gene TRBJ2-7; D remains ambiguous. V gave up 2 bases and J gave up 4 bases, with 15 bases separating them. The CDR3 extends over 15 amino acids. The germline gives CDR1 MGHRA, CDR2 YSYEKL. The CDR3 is CASSQSPPAGYEQYV. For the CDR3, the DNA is TGCGCCAGCAGCCAATCCCCCCCGGCAGGTTACGAGCAGTACGTC.

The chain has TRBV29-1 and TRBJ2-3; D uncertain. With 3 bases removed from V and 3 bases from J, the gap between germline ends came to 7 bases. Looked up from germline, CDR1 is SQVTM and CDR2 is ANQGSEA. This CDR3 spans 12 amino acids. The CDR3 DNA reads TGCAGCGTTGAGGTCCCGACAGATACGCAGTATTTT. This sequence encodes CSVEVPTDTQYF.

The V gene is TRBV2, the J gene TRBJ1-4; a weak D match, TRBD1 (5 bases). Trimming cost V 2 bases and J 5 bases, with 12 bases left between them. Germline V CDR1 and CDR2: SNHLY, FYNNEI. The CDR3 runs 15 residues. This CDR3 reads CASSEYRTRNEKLFF. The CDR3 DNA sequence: TGTGCCAGCAGTGAATACCGGACAAGAAATGAAAAACTGTTTTTT.

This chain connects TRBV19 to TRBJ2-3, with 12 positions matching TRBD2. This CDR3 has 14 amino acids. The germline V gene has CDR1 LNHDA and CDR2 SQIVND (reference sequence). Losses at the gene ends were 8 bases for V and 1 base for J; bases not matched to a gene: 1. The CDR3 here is CASASGGGTDTQYF. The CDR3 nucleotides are TGTGCCAGTGCTAGCGGGGGGGGCACAGATACGCAGTATTTT.

Here the CDR3 reads CASSLGQGPHEQYF. The CDR3 DNA reads TGTGCCAGCAGCCTTGGGCAGGGTCCCCACGAGCAGTACTTC. The V gene is TRBV9, the J gene TRBJ2-7; a weak D match, TRBD1 (5 bases). The CDR3 is made up of 14 amino acids. The germline V and J ends were trimmed by 4 bases and 5 bases, with 16 bases remaining between them. CDR1 SGDLS and CDR2 YYNGEE come from the germline V gene.

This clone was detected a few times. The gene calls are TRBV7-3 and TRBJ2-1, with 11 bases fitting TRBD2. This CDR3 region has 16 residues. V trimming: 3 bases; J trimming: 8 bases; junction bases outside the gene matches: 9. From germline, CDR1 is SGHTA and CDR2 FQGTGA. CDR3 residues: CASSFLAGGPSHEQFF. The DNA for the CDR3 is TGTGCCAGCAGCTTTCTAGCGGGGGGTCCCTCCCATGAGCAGTTCTTC.

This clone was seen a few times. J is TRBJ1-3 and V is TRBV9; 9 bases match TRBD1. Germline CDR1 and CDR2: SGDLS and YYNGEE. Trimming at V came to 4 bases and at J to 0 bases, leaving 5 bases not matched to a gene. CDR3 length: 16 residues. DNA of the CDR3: TGTGCCAGCAGCCCCTGGGACAGGGCCTCTGGAAACACCATATATTTT. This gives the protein CASSPWDRASGNTIYF.